This passage covers 6 T cell receptor beta chains from one sample sequenced in a study of control samples from healthy donors and cancer patients. Measured with immunoSEQ multiplex PCR; TCRdb has only the in-frame clones, and not every one. Of 120,000 or so clones in the sample, more than 70% were seen once. Sample: blood. The receptors come from a man over 45 in good health.

The rearrangement uses TRBV4-3 and TRBJ2-5; unclear D gene. Germline CDR1 LGHNA, CDR2 YSLEER. This CDR3 spans 13 amino acids. The ends were cut back, 0 bases at V and 3 bases at J, with 5 bases in the middle. CDR3 residues: CASSQDWEETQYF. The CDR3 region has the DNA TGCGCCAGCAGCCAAGATTGGGAAGAGACCCAGTACTTC.

CDR3 residues: CASSLGDRVYEQYF. In nucleotides, the CDR3 is TGTGCCAGCAGCTTGGGGGACAGAGTTTACGAGCAGTACTTC. This chain joins TRBV5-8 and TRBJ2-7; 7 bases are a match to TRBD1. Germline CDR1 SGHTS, CDR2 YDEGEE. CDR3 length equals 14 residues. Losses at the gene ends were 0 bases for V and 4 bases for J; bases not matched to a gene: 4.

J is TRBJ1-1 and V is TRBV19; 7 bases align to TRBD1. The J segment lost 1 base and the V segment lost 6 bases, leaving 8 bases of the junction unmatched. This CDR3 has 15 residues. Per the germline V gene, CDR1 is LNHDA and CDR2 is SQIVND (reference sequence). Here the CDR3 reads CASRLTGLGNTEAFF. The CDR3 DNA sequence: TGTGCCAGTAGACTGACAGGGCTCGGGAACACTGAAGCTTTCTTT.

This clone was counted once. The rearrangement links TRBV21-1 to TRBJ1-5; TRBD1 reflects the table's D call only, with no check against the DNA. TRBV21-1 is annotated as a pseudogene. The CDR3 loop spans 15 amino acids. This chain's CDR3 is CASSKARGWNQPQHF. For the CDR3, the DNA is TGTGCCAGCAGCAAAGCCAGGGGGTGGAATCAGCCCCAGCATTTT.

The rearrangement links TRBV20-1 to TRBJ1-2; the D is unclear. Between the trimmed V and J ends, which lost 3 bases and 6 bases, there was a span of 2 bases. This CDR3 is 9 amino acids long. Germline lookup yields CDR1 DFQATT and CDR2 SNEGSKA (reference sequence). The CDR3 loop is CSASDGYTF. The CDR3 DNA reads TGCAGTGCTAGTGATGGCTACACCTTC.

The J gene is TRBJ2-1, the V gene TRBV12-5, with D hard to call. The V end was cut by 3 bases, the J end by 0 bases, with 9 bases between. Per germline, CDR1 LGHNT and CDR2 FRNRAP. The CDR3 sequence is 15 residues long. The CDR3 region has the DNA TGTGCTAGTGGTTTCTTAGTCAGCTCCTACAATGAGCAGTTCTTC. Its protein product is CASGFLVSSYNEQFF.